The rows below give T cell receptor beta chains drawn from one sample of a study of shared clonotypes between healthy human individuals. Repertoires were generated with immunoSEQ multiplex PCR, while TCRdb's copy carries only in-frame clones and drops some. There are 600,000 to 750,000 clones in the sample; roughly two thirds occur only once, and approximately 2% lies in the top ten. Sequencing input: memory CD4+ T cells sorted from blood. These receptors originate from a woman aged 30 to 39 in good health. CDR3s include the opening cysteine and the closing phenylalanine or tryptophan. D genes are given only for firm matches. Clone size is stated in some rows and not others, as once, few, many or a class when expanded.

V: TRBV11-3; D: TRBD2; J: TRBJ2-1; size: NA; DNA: TGTGCCAGCAGCCCCCGTAGCGGGACTTACAATGAGCAGTTCTTC; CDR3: CASSPRSGTYNEQFF
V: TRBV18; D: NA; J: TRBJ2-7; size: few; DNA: TGTGCCAGCTCACCAGATTTCTTGAGCTCCTACGAGCAGTACTTC; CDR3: CASSPDFLSSYEQYF
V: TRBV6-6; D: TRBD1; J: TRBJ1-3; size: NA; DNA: TGTGCCAGCAGGGACAGGGCTGGAAACACCATATATTTT; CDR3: CASRDRAGNTIYF
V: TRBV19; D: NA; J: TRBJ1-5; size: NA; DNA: TGTGCCAGTAGTAAGGGGGGCGTGAGCAATCAGCCCCAGCATTTT; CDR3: CASSKGGVSNQPQHF
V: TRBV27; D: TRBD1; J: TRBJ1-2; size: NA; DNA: TGTGCCAGCAGTTTGAGTCCTGACAGGGATACAAGCTACACCTTC; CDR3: CASSLSPDRDTSYTF
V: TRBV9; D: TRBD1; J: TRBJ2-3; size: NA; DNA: TGTGCCAGCAGCGGTGGGGACAGAAAAGGGGCAGATACGCAGTATTTT; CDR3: CASSGGDRKGADTQYF
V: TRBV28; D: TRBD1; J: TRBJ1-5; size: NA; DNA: TGTGCCAGCAGCTCTCAGGGGGAGCCTAGCAATCAGCCCCAGCATTTT; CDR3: CASSSQGEPSNQPQHF
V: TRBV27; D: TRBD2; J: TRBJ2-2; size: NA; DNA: TGTGCCAGCAGTTTAAGGTTAGCGGGCACCGGGGAGCTGTTTTTT; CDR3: CASSLRLAGTGELFF
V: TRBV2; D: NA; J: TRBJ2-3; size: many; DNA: TGTGCCAGCACCGGCAGCCGCACAGATACGCAGTATTTT; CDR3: CASTGSRTDTQYF
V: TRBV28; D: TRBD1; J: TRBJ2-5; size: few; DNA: TGTGCCAGCAGCCCCGACAGGGCTCGAGAGACCCAGTACTTC; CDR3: CASSPDRARETQYF
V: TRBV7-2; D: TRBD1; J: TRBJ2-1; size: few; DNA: TGTGCCAGCAGCTTATTTTCTGGACAGGGCAATGAGCAGTTCTTC; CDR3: CASSLFSGQGNEQFF
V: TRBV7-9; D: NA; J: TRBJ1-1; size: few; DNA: TGTGCCAGCAGCTTAGGGGCAGGGGACACTGAAGCTTTCTTT; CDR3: CASSLGAGDTEAFF
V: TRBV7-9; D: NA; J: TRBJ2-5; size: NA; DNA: TGTGCCAGCAGCTTAGGGGCGGGTCCAGGAGAGACCCAGTACTTC; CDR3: CASSLGAGPGETQYF
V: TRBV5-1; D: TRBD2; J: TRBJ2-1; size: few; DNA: TGCGCCAGCAGCTTGGACACTAGCGGATACAATGAGCAGTTCTTC; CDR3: CASSLDTSGYNEQFF